This T cell receptor beta chain came from a study of cytomegalovirus exposure and HLA in healthy donors. A multiplex PCR was run with 60 Vbeta primers and 13 Jbeta primers. Clones were read by immunoSEQ multiplex PCR, and TCRdb kept only the in-frame ones, dropping some. The table lists about 110,000 clones, roughly 80% of them singletons. General study points: Overall, 164 TCR beta chains were annotated as cytomegalovirus-associated.

V gave up 9 bases and J gave up 3 bases, with 21 bases separating them. The germline V gene has CDR1 MDHEN and CDR2 SYDVKM. The CDR3 contains 15 residues. As to this clone: As yet, its antigen is unknown.

V gene TRBV28 combines with J gene TRBJ2-7, with D possibly TRBD2 on 6 matching bases. Sequencing was done on a sample of PBMCs. The source of this sequence is a man in his thirties or forties in good health and CMV-seropositive. CDR3 region: CASRDVGAGNYEQYF. CDR3 nucleotides: TGTGCCAGTCGCGACGTTGGTGCGGGGAACTACGAGCAGTACTTC.